This TCR beta chain was identified during a study of beta chain features in type 1 diabetes. Across the whole study: Sorted cells from all samples, numbering over 85,000,000, were examined.

The study reverse transcribed the entire isolated RNA, so it sequenced expressed TCRB transcripts. Sequenced by immunoSEQ multiplex PCR; TCRdb stores in-frame clones only, minus some. This table holds 300,000 or so clones, 6.5% to 10% found once. The CDR3 loop spans 14 amino acids. V lost 6 bases and J lost 0; bases outside the gene matches: 7. Germline V gene sequence: CDR1 SQVTM, CDR2 ANQGSEA. The receptor's source is a woman in her late teens or twenties in good health. The rearrangement uses TRBV29-1 and TRBJ2-5; 7 positions agree with TRBD2. Material: central memory CD4+ T cells from blood. CDR3 nucleotides: TGCAGCGTAAAAAAAGCGGGGTACCAAGAGACCCAGTACTTC. This gives the protein CSVKKAGYQETQYF.